The 7 T cell receptor beta chains below come from one sample, sequenced in a study of control samples from healthy donors and cancer patients. This table comes from immunoSEQ multiplex PCR, and its TCRdb copy is limited to in-frame clones, with some not included. The data contain around 150,000 clones, about 94% of them seen just once; the ten biggest clones take up roughly 8.4%. Sequencing was carried out using blood. All receptors come from a woman aged 40 to 50 in good health.

The chain links TRBV3-1 (or the pseudogene TRBV3-2) to TRBJ1-4; the D gene is possibly TRBD1 (6 bases). The V end lost 4 bases, the J end lost 5 bases, and 14 bases lay between the germline ends. The CDR3 is 15 amino acids. Germline V gene data show CDR1 as LGHDT and CDR2 as YNNKEL (reference sequence). The CDR3 spells CASSPSGGGNEKLFF. In DNA form, the CDR3 reads TGTGCCAGCAGCCCGTCTGGAGGGGGAAATGAAAAACTGTTTTTT.

V usage is TRBV9 and J usage is TRBJ2-5; no definite D call. V was trimmed by 4 bases and J by 0 bases, leaving 10 bases between them. CDR1 is SGDLS and CDR2 is YYNGEE in the germline V gene. The CDR3 is 14 amino acids. Written as DNA, the CDR3 is TGTGCCAGCAGCCGCGGTCCGGACCAAGAGACCCAGTACTTC. It encodes CASSRGPDQETQYF.

V usage is TRBV18 and J usage is TRBJ2-7; D ambiguous. Germline-derived CDR1 and CDR2 are KGHSH and LQKENI. CDR3 length: 15 amino acids. With 1 base removed from V and 0 bases from J, the gap between germline ends came to 10 bases. CDR3 amino acids: CASSPRQAISYEQYF. The DNA of the CDR3 is TGTGCCAGCTCACCACGGCAGGCCATCTCCTACGAGCAGTACTTC.

In its sample, this clone was seen once. This chain joins TRBV7-7 and TRBJ1-1, with D tentatively TRBD1 (6 bases). V lost 5 bases, J lost 5 bases, and 21 bases lay in between. Germline CDR1 and CDR2: SSHAT and FNYEAQ (reference sequence). This CDR3 spans 16 amino acids. CDR3 sequence reads: CASSPLTPGQGTEAFF. CDR3 sequence (DNA): TGTGCCAGCAGCCCCCTAACACCGGGACAAGGAACTGAAGCTTTCTTT.

V is TRBV19 and J is TRBJ2-1; 11 bases match TRBD2. In germline, CDR1 is LNHDA, CDR2 SQIVND (reference sequence). The CDR3 contains 17 residues. Trimming took 7 bases from V and 3 from J; bases not matched to a gene: 11. CDR3 sequence (DNA): TGTGCCAGTACCCTAAAGCGAGGGACTAGCGGCTACAATGAGCAGTTCTTC. This codes for CASTLKRGTSGYNEQFF.

The chain joins TRBV20-1 to TRBJ1-2, with TRBD1 matching 9 bases. CDR3 length equals 14 residues. Germline CDR1 and CDR2: DFQATT and SNEGSKA (reference sequence). V lost 3 bases to trimming and J lost 6 bases; unmatched junction nucleotides: 8. The DNA for the CDR3 is TGCAGTGCTAGTAAGGGGACAGGGAGAAATGGCTACACCTTC. The encoded protein is CSASKGTGRNGYTF.

This chain links TRBV19 with TRBJ1-1; TRBD1 matches 7 bases. The germline CDR1 and CDR2 sequences are LNHDA and SQIVND (reference sequence). The V gene end was trimmed by 9 bases and the J gene end by 6 bases; junction bases not matched to a gene: 13. The CDR3 has 14 residues. The CDR3: CASLPVRGVPEAFF. CDR3 in DNA: TGTGCCAGCCTACCTGTCAGGGGGGTCCCTGAAGCTTTCTTT.